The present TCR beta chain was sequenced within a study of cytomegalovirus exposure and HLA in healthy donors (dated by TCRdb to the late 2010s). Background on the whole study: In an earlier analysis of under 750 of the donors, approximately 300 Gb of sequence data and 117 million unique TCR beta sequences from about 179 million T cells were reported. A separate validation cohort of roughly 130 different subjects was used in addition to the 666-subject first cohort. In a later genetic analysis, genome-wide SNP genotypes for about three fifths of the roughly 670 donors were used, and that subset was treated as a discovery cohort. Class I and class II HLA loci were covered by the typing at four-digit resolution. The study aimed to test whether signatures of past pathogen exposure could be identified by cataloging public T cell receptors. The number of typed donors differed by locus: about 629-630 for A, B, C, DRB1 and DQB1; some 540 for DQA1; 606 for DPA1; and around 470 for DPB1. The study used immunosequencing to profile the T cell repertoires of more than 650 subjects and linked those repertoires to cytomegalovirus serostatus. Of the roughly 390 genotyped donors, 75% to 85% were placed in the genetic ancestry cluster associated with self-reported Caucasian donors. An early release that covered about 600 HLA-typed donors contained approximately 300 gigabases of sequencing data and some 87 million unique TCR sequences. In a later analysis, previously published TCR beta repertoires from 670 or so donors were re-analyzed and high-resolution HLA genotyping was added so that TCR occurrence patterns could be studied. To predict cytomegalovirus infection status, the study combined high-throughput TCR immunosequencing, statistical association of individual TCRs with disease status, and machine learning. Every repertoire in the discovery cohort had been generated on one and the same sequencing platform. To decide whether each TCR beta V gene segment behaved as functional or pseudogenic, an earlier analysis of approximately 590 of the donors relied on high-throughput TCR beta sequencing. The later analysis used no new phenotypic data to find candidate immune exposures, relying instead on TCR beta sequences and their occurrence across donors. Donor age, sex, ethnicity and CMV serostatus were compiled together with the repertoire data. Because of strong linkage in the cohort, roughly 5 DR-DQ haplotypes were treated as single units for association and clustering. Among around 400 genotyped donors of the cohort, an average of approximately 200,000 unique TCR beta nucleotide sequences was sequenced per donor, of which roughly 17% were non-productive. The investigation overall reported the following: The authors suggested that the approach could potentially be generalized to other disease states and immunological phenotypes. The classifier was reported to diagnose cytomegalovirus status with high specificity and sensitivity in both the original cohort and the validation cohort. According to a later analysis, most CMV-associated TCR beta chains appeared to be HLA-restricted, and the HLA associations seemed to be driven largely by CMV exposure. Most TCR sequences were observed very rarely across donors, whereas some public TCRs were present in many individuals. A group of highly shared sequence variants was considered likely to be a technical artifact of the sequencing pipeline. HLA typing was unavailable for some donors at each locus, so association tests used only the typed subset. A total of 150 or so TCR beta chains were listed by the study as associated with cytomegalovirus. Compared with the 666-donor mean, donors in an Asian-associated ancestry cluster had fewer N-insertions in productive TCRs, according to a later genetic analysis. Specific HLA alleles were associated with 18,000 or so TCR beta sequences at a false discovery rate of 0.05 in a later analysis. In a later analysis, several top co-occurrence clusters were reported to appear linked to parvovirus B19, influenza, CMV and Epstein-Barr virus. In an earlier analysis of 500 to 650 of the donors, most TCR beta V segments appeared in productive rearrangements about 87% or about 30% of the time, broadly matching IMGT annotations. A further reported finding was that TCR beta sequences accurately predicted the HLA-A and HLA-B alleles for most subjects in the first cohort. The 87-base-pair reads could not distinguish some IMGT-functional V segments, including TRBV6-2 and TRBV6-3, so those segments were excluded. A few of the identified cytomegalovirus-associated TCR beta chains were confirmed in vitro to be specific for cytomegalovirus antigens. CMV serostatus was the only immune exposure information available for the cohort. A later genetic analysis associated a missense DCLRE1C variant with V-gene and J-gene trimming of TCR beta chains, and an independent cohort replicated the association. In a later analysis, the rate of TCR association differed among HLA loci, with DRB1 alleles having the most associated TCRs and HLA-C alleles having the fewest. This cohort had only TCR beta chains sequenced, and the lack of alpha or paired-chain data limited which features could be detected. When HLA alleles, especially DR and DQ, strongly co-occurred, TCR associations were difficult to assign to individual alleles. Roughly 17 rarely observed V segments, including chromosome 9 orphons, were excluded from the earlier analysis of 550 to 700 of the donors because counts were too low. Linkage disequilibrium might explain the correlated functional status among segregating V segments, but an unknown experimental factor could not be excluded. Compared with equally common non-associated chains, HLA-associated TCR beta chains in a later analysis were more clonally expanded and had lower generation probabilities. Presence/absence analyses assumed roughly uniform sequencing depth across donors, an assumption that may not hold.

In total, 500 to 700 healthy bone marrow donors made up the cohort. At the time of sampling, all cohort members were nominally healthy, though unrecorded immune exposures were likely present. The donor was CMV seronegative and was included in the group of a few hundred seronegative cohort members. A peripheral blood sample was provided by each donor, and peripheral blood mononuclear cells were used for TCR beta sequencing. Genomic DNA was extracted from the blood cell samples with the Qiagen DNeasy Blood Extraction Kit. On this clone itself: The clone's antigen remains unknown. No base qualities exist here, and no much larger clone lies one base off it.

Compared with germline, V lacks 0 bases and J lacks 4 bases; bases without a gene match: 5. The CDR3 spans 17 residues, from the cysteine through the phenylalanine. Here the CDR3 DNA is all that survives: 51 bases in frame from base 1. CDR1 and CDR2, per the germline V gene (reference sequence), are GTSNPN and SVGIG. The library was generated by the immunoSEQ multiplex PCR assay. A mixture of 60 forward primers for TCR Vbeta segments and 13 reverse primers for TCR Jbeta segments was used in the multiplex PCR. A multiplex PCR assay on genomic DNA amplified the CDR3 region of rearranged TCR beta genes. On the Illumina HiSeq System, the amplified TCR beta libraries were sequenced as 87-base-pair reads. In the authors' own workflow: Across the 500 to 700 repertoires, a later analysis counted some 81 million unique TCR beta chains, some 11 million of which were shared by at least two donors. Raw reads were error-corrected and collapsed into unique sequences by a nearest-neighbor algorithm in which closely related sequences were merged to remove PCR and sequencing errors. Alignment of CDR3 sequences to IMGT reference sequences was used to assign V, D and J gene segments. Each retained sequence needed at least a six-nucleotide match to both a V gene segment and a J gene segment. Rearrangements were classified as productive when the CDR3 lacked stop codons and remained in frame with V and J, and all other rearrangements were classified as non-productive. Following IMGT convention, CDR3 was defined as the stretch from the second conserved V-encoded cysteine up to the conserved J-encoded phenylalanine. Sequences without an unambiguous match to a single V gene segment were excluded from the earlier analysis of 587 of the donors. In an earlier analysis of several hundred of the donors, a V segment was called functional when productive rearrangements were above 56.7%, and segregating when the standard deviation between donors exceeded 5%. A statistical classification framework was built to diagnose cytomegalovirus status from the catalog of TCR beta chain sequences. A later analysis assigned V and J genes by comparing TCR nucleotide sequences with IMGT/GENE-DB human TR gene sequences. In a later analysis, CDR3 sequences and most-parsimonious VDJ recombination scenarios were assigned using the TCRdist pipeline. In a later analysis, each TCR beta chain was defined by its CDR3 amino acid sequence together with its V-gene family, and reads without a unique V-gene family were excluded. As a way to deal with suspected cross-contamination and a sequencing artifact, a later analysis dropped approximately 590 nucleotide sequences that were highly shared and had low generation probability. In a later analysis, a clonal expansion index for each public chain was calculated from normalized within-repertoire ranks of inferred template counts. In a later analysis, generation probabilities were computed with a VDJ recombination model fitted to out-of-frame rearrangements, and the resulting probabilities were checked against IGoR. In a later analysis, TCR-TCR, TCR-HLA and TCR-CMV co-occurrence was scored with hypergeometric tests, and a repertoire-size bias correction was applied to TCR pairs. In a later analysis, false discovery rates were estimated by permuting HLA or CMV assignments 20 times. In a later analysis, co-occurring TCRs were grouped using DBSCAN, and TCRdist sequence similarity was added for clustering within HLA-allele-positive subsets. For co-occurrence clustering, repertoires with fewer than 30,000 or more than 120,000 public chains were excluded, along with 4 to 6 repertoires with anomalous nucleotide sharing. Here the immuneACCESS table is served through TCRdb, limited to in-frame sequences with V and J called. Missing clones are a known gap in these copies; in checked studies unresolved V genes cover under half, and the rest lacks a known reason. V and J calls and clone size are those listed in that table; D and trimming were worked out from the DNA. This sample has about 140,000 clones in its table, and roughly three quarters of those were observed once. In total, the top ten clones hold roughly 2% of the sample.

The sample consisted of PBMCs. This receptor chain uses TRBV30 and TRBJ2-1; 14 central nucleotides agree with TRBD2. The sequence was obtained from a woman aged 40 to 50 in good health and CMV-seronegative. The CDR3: CAWSVGTSGRVYNEQFF. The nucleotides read TGTGCCTGGAGTGTAGGGACTAGCGGGAGAGTTTACAATGAGCAGTTCTTC. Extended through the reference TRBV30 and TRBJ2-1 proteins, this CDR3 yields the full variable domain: SQTIHQWPATLVQPVGSPLSLECTVEGTSNPNLYWYRQAAGRGLQLLFYSVGIGQISSEVPQNLSASRPQDRQFILSSKKLLLSDSGFYLCAWSVGTSGRVYNEQFFGPGTRLTVL.